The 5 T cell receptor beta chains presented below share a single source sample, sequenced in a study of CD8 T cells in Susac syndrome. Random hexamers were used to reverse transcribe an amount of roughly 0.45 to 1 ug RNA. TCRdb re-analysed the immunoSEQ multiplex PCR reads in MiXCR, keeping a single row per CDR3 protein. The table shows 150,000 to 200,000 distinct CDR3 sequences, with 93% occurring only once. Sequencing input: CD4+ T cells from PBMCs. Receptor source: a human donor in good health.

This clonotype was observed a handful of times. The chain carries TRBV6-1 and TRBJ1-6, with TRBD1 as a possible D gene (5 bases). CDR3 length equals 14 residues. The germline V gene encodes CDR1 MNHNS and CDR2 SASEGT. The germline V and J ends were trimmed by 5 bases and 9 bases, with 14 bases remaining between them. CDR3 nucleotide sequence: TGTGCCAGCAGTCGGGACCCCCAGGGTTCACCCCTCCACTTT. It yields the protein CASSRDPQGSPLHF.

The CDR3: CSVEGVAGMTEAFF. The DNA of the CDR3 is TGCAGCGTTGAAGGCGTGGCGGGGATGACTGAAGCTTTCTTT. This rearrangement joins TRBV29-1 to TRBJ1-1; no clear D gene. V was trimmed by 1 base and J by 5 bases, leaving 14 bases between them. Per germline, CDR1 SQVTM and CDR2 ANQGSEA. The CDR3 runs 14 residues.

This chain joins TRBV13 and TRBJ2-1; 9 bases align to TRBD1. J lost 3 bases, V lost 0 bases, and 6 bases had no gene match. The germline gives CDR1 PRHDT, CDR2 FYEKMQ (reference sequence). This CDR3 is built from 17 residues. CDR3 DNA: TGTGCCAGCAGCTTAGGTTACAAGGGACAGGGCTACAATGAGCAGTTCTTC. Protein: CASSLGYKGQGYNEQFF. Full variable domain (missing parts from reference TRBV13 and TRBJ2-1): AAGVIQSPRHLIKEKRETATLKCYPIPRHDTVYWYQQGPGQDPQFLISFYEKMQSDKGSIPDRFSAQQFSDYHSELNMSSLELGDSALYFCASSLGYKGQGYNEQFFGPGTRLTVL.

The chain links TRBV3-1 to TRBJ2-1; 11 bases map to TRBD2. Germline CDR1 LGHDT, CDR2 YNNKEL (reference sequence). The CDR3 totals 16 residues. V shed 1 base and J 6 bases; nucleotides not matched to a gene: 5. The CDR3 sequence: CASSQVLAGGANEQFF. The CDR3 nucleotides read TGTGCCAGCAGCCAAGTTCTAGCGGGGGGTGCCAATGAGCAGTTCTTC.

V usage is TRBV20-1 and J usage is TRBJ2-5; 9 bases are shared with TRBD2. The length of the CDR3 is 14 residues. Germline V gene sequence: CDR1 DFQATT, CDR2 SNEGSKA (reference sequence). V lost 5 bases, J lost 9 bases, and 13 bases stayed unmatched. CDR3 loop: CSAWSSGGPQAQYF. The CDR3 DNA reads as TGCAGTGCTTGGTCGAGCGGGGGGCCCCAGGCCCAGTACTTC.